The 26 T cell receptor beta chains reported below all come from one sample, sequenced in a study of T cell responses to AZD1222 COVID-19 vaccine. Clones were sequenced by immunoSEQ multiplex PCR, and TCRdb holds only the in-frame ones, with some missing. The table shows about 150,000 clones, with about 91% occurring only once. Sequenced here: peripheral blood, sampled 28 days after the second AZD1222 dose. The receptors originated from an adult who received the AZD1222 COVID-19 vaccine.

The CDR3 reads CASSKGGREAYGYTF. CDR3 coding DNA: TGTGCCAGCAGCAAAGGGGGCAGGGAGGCCTATGGCTACACCTTC. The gene calls are TRBV21-1 and TRBJ1-2. TRBV21-1 is flagged as a pseudogene. The CDR3 runs to 15 residues.

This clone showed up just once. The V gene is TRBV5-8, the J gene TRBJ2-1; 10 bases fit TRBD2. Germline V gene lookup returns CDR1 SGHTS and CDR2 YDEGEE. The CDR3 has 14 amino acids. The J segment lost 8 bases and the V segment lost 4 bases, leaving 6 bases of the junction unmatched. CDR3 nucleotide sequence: TGTGCCAGCAGCACCGGACTAGCGGTCCATGAGCAGTTCTTC. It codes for CASSTGLAVHEQFF.

The CDR3 sequence is CASSSLTGRGPYEQYF. The CDR3 nucleotides read TGTGCCAGCAGCTCTCTGACAGGACGAGGACCGTACGAGCAGTACTTC. V gene TRBV7-8 combines with J gene TRBJ2-7, with a tentative D call TRBD1 (6 bases). Germline CDR1 reads SGHVS; CDR2 reads FQNEAQ. The CDR3 is made up of 16 amino acids. With 4 bases removed from V and 4 bases from J, the gap between germline ends came to 20 bases.

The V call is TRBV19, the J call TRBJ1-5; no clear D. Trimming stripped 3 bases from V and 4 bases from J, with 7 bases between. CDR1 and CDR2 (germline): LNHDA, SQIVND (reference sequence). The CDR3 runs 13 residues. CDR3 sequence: CASSMDRNQPQHF. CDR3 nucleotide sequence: TGTGCCAGTAGTATGGACCGTAATCAGCCCCAGCATTTT.

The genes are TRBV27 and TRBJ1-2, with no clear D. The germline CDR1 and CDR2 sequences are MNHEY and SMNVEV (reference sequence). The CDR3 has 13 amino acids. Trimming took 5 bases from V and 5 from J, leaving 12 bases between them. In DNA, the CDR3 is TGTGCCAGCAGTCCTTTTGGGGTTTATGGCTACACCTTC. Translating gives CASSPFGVYGYTF.

The CDR3 DNA is TGCAGTGCTAGGTTGGACTATGGCTACACCTTC. This gives the protein CSARLDYGYTF. The rearrangement links TRBV20-1 to TRBJ1-2; D unresolved. V dropped 3 bases and J dropped 3 bases, with 5 bases sitting between them. The CDR3 runs to 11 residues. CDR1 and CDR2 (germline): DFQATT, SNEGSKA (reference sequence).

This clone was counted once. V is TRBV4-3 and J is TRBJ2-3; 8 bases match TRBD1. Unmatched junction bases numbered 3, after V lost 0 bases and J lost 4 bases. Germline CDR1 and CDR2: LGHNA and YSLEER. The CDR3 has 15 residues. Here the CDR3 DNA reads TGCGCCAGCAGCCAAGATGCAGGGGGCCCAGATACGCAGTATTTT. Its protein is CASSQDAGGPDTQYF.

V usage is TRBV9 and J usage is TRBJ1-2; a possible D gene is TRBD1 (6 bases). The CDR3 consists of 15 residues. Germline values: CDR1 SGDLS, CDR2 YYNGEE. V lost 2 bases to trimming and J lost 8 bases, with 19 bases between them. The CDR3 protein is CASSVTLGGSGGYTF. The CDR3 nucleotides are TGTGCCAGCAGCGTGACATTAGGGGGGTCCGGAGGCTACACCTTC.

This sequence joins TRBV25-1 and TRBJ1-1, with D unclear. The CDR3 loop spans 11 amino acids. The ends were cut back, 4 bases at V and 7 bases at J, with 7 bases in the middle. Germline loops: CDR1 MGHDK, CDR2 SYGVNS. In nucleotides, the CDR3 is TGTGCCAGCAGTGGAGGATTTGAAGCTTTCTTT. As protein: CASSGGFEAFF. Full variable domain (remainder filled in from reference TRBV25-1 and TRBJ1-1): EADIYQTPRYLVIGTGKKITLECSQTMGHDKMYWYQQDPGMELHLIHYSYGVNSTEKGDLSSESTVSRIRTEHFPLTLESARPSHTSQYLCASSGGFEAFFGQGTRLTVV.

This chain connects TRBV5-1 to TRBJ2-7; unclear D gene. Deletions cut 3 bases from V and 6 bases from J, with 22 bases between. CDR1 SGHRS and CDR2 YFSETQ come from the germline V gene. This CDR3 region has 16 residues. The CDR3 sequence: CASSSYSGPQRSEQYF. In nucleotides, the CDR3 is TGCGCCAGCAGCTCCTACTCCGGGCCACAGAGGTCCGAGCAGTACTTC.

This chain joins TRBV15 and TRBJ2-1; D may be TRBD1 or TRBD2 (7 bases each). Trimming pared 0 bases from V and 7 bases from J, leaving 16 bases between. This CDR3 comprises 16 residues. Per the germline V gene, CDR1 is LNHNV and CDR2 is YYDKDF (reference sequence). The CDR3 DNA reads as TGTGCCACCAGCAGAGACGGGGGCCAGGGGGGGAATGAGCAGTTCTTC. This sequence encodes CATSRDGGQGGNEQFF.

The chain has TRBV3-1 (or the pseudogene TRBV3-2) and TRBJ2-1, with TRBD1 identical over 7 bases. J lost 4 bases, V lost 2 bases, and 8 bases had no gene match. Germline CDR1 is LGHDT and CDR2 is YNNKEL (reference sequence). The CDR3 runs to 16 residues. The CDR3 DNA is TGTGCCAGCAGCCAACCGAGGGGGCCTTATTACAATGAGCAGTTCTTC. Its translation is CASSQPRGPYYNEQFF.

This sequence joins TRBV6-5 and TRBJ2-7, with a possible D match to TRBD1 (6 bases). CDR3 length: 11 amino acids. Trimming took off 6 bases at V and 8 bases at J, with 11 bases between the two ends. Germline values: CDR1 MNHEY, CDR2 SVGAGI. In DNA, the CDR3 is TGTGCCAGCAGCTTCGGACAGAAGCAGTACTTC. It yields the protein CASSFGQKQYF.

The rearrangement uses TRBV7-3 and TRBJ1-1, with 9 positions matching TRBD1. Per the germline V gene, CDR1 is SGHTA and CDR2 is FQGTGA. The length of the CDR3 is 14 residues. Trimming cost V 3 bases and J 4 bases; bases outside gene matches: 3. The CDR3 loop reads CASSLTGGFTEAFF. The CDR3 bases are TGTGCCAGCAGCTTGACAGGGGGTTTCACTGAAGCTTTCTTT.

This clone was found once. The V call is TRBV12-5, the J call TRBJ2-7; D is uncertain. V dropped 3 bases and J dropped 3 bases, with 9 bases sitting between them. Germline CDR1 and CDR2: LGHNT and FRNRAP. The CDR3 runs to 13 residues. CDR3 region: CASGLGRFYEQYF. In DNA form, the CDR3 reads TGTGCTAGTGGTTTAGGCAGGTTCTACGAGCAGTACTTC.

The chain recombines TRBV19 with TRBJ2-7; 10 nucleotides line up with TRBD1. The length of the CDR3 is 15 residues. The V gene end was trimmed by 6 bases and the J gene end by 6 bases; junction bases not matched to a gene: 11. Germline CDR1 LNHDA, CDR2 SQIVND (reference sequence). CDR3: CASRAIRDRGSEQYF. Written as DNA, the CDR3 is TGTGCCAGTAGGGCCATTCGGGACAGGGGTAGCGAGCAGTACTTC. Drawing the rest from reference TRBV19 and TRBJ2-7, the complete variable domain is DGGITQSPKYLFRKEGQNVTLSCEQNLNHDAMYWYRQDPGQGLRLIYYSQIVNDFQKGDIAEGYSVSREKKESFPLTVTSAQKNPTAFYLCASRAIRDRGSEQYFGPGTRLTVT.

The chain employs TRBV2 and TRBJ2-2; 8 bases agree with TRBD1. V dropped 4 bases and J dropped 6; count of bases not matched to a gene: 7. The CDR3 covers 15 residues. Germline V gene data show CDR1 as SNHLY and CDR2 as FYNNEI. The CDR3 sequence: CASSGRTGPPGELFF. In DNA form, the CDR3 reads TGTGCCAGCAGTGGTAGGACAGGGCCGCCCGGGGAGCTGTTTTTT.

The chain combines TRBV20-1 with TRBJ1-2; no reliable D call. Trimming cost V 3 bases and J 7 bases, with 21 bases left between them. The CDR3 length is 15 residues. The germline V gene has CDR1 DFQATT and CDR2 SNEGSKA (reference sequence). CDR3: CSASFFRLGRAGYTF. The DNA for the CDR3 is TGCAGTGCTAGTTTCTTCAGATTGGGCCGTGCTGGCTACACCTTC.

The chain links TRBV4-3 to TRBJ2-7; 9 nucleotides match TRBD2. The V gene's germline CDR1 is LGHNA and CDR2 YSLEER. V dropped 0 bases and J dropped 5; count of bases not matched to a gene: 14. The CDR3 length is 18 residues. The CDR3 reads CASSQDPRGSGSLNEQYF. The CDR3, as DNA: TGCGCCAGCAGCCAAGATCCTCGCGGTAGCGGGAGTCTCAACGAGCAGTACTTC.

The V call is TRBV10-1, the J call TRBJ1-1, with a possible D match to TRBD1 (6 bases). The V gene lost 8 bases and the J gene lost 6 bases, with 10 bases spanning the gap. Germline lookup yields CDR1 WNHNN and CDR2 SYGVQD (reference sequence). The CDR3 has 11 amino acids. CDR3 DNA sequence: TGCGCCAGCGGGGGGGCCCCTGAAGCTTTCTTT. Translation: CASGGAPEAFF.

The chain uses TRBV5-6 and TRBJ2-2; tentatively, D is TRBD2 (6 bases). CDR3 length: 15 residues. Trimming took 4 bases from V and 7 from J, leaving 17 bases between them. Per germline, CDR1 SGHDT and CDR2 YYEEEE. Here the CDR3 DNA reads TGTGCCAGCAGCCAAGGGACTCCCGTTTACGGGGAGCTGTTTTTT. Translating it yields CASSQGTPVYGELFF.

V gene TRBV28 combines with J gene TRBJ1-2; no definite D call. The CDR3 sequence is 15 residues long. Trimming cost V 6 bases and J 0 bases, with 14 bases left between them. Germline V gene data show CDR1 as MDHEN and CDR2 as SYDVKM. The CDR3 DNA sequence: TGTGCCAGCAGACCAGCGTCATATGCTAACTATGGCTACACCTTC. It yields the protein CASRPASYANYGYTF.

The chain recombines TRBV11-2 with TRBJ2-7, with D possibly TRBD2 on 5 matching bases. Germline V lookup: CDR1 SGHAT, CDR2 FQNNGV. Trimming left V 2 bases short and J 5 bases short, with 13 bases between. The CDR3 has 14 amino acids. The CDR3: CASSLYQRSHEQYF. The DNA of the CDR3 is TGTGCCAGCAGCTTATATCAGCGGTCCCACGAGCAGTACTTC.

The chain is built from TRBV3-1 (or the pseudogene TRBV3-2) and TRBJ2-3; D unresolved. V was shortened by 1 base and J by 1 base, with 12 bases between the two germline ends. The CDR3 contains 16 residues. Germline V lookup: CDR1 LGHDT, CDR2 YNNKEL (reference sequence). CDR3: CASSQGLSVRTDTQYF. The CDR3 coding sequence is TGTGCCAGCAGCCAAGGTCTTTCAGTCCGCACAGATACGCAGTATTTT.

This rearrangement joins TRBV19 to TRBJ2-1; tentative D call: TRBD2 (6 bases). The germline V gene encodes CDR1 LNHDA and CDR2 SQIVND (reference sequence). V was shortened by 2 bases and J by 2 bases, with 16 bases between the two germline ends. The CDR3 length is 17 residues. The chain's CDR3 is CASSITGTGAAYNEQFF. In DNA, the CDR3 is TGTGCCAGTAGTATAACCGGAACGGGAGCAGCCTACAATGAGCAGTTCTTC.

CDR3 coding DNA: TGTGCCAGCAGCTCCAGAAGCGGGATGGGCACAGATACGCAGTATTTT. Translation gives CASSSRSGMGTDTQYF. The chain is built from TRBV7-9 and TRBJ2-3, with TRBD2 identical over 7 bases. Germline assignment: CDR1 SEHNR and CDR2 FQNEAQ (reference sequence). The length of the CDR3 is 16 residues. J lost 1 base, V lost 4 bases, and 8 bases had no gene match.